The rows below give T cell receptor beta chains drawn from one sample of a study of blood T cell repertoires in COVID-19. Only in-frame clones appear in the TCRdb table, and some are missing; sequencing was by immunoSEQ multiplex PCR. The sample lists 250,000 to 350,000 clones, approximately 92% occurring once. The sequenced sample consisted of PBMCs or T cells enriched from blood (not recorded which). The receptors originated from a woman in her late teens or twenties who had recovered from COVID-19. CDR3s include the opening cysteine and the closing phenylalanine or tryptophan. D genes are given only for firm matches. For some rows the clone size is stated as once, few or many, or as a class when expanded; others skip it.

size	D	V	J	length	CDR3	DNA
NA	NA	TRBV18	TRBJ2-7	12	CASSLADYEQYF	TGTGCCAGCTCATTAGCGGATTACGAGCAGTACTTC
NA	TRBD1	TRBV7-2	TRBJ1-1	15	CASSLGTGMNTEAFF	TGTGCCAGCAGCTTAGGGACAGGGATGAACACTGAAGCTTTCTTT
few	TRBD1	TRBV28	TRBJ1-1	14	CASSKGQASTKPSF	TGTGCCAGCAGTAAGGGACAGGCCTCGACTAAACCATCCTTT
NA	NA	TRBV9	TRBJ1-2	11	CASSGGDGYTF	TGTGCCAGCAGCGGCGGGGATGGCTACACCTTC
NA	TRBD2	TRBV7-3	TRBJ2-1	15	CASSSLAGGYNEQFF	TGTGCCAGCAGCTCACTAGCGGGGGGTTACAATGAGCAGTTCTTC
once	NA	TRBV10-3	TRBJ2-2	18	CAISESRAGVKGTGELFF	TGTGCCATCAGTGAGTCACGCGCAGGGGTTAAGGGCACCGGGGAGCTGTTTTTT
NA	TRBD1	TRBV7-6	TRBJ1-2	15	CASSLGTGGAYGYTF	TGTGCCAGCAGCTTAGGGACAGGGGGCGCTTATGGCTACACCTTC
NA	NA	TRBV9	TRBJ2-2	15	CASSVGGANTGELFF	TGTGCCAGCAGCGTAGGGGGGGCGAACACCGGGGAGCTGTTTTTT
NA	NA	TRBV21-1	TRBJ1-5	14	CASSKFRSNQPQHF	TGTGCCAGCAGCAAATTCAGGAGCAATCAGCCCCAGCATTTT
NA	TRBD2	TRBV11-2	TRBJ2-7	14	CASSLGGGIYEQYF	TGTGCCAGCAGCTTAGGGGGGGGAATCTACGAGCAGTACTTC
NA	TRBD1	TRBV15	TRBJ1-3	15	CATSRGTGSGNTIYF	TGTGCCACCAGCAGAGGGACAGGCTCTGGAAACACCATATATTTT
NA	NA	TRBV4-1	TRBJ1-2	16	CASSQDPTGLDYGYTF	TGCGCCAGCAGCCAAGATCCTACAGGGCTGGACTATGGCTACACCTTC
NA	TRBD1	TRBV9	TRBJ2-7	13	CASSAGQPYEQYF	TGTGCCAGCAGCGCGGGACAGCCCTACGAGCAGTACTTC
NA	TRBD2	TRBV6-5	TRBJ2-7	13	CATRTSGSYEQYF	TGTGCCACCAGGACTAGCGGTTCCTACGAGCAGTACTTC
NA	NA	TRBV5-1	TRBJ1-1	13	CASSSELNTEAFF	TGCGCCAGCAGCTCTGAGTTGAACACTGAAGCTTTCTTT
NA	NA	TRBV12-3/TRBV12-4	TRBJ2-2	13	CASSFARAGELFF	TGTGCCAGCAGTTTCGCCCGGGCCGGGGAGCTGTTTTTT
few	NA	TRBV12-3/TRBV12-4	TRBJ2-7	13	CASSRDLLYEQYF	TGTGCCAGCAGCCGGGATTTACTTTACGAGCAGTACTTC
NA	NA	TRBV6-5	TRBJ2-3	16	CASSYQAPLATDTQYF	TGTGCCAGCAGTTACCAGGCCCCTCTCGCGACAGATACGCAGTATTTT
NA	NA	TRBV5-4	TRBJ1-2	16	CASSRGASVVDYGYTF	TGTGCCAGCAGCCGGGGGGCATCGGTAGTTGACTATGGCTACACCTTC
few	NA	TRBV3-1/TRBV3-2	TRBJ1-6	15	CASSQGPGNNSPLHF	TGTGCCAGCAGCCAAGGTCCGGGAAATAATTCACCCCTCCACTTT
NA	NA	TRBV18	TRBJ2-1	16	CASSPLDSSSYNEQFF	TGTGCCAGCTCACCCCTTGACTCCAGCTCCTACAATGAGCAGTTCTTC
NA	NA	TRBV6-1	TRBJ1-2	14	CASSDFSLRGGYTF	TGTGCCAGCAGTGATTTTTCCCTCCGCGGTGGCTACACCTTC
NA	NA	TRBV12-3/TRBV12-4	TRBJ2-2	11	CASSSGGELFF	TGTGCCAGCAGTTCCGGCGGGGAGCTGTTTTTT
NA	NA	TRBV5-1	TRBJ2-5	13	CASSFNRQETQYF	TGCGCCAGCAGCTTTAACAGACAAGAGACCCAGTACTTC
NA	NA	TRBV28	TRBJ1-6	18	CASSFRRPGTNYNSPLHF	TGTGCCAGCAGTTTTAGACGGCCCGGGACTAACTATAATTCACCCCTCCACTTT
NA	NA	TRBV15	TRBJ1-5	15	CATSSLLGGYQPQHF	TGTGCCACCAGCAGTCTTCTGGGGGGTTATCAGCCCCAGCATTTT
NA	TRBD2	TRBV9	TRBJ2-2	16	CASSAYSGGSTGELFF	TGTGCCAGCAGCGCGTATAGCGGGGGGAGCACCGGGGAGCTGTTTTTT
NA	TRBD2	TRBV7-9	TRBJ2-3	16	CASSPSGAISTDTQYF	TGTGCCAGCAGCCCGAGCGGGGCGATAAGCACAGATACGCAGTATTTT